The clone carrying this T cell receptor beta chain occurred once. The entry originates in a study of OX40 agonist ivuxolimab in advanced cancers. Overall study: The diagnoses of dose-escalation patients were hepatocellular carcinoma, melanoma, renal cell or head and neck cancer. Two cutaneous melanoma patients and one hepatocellular carcinoma patient, three in all, had partial responses.

Repertoires were generated with immunoSEQ multiplex PCR, while TCRdb's copy carries only in-frame clones and drops some. Here the sample spans some 22,000 clones, over 60% being singletons. Germline loops: CDR1 MNHEY, CDR2 SVGAGI. The CDR3 consists of 12 residues. Trimming shortened V by 0 bases and J by 10 bases, and 6 bases separated the two germline ends. The sequence came from an adult with an advanced solid tumor such as melanoma, head and neck, liver or kidney cancer. The V and J genes are TRBV6-5 and TRBJ1-4; unclear D gene. Specimen: CD4+ or CD8+ T cells sorted from blood, collected in a trial of the OX40 agonist ivuxolimab. CDR3 sequence: CASSYSSGKLFF. In DNA, the CDR3 is TGTGCCAGCAGTTACTCGAGCGGAAAACTGTTTTTT.